A selection of T cell receptor beta chains follows, all from one sample in a study of T cells in Graves' hyperthyroidism and ophthalmopathy. One entry per CDR3 protein results from TCRdb running MiXCR on the multiplex PCR reads. In the table there are hundreds of thousands of distinct CDR3 sequences, approximately 19% of which are singletons. The source material was blood. All receptors come from a man between 45 and 60 years old with Graves' ophthalmopathy. CDR3s include the opening cysteine and the closing phenylalanine or tryptophan. Fields, in order: J gene, V gene, clone size, D gene, CDR3 DNA, CDR3 protein. The D gene is left open where the match is weak. Clone size is not always given. Where it is, it says once, few, many or a class for expanded clones.

j_gene: TRBJ1-2
v_gene: TRBV24-1
abundance: NA
d_gene: TRBD1
CDR3nt: TGTGCCACCAGTGATTCGAAACATAGAACAGGGGAGATCTATGGCTACACCTTC
CDR3aa: CATSDSKHRTGEIYGYTF

j_gene: TRBJ1-1
v_gene: TRBV7-8
abundance: NA
d_gene: TRBD1
CDR3nt: TGTGCCAGCGTCCGGGACAGCGCCTCTGAAGCTTTCTTT
CDR3aa: CASVRDSASEAFF

j_gene: TRBJ2-3
v_gene: TRBV5-1
abundance: many
d_gene: TRBD2
CDR3nt: TGCGCCAGCAGCTCCGGGACTAGCGAGAGCACAGATACGCAGTATTTT
CDR3aa: CASSSGTSESTDTQYF

j_gene: TRBJ1-6
v_gene: TRBV3-1
abundance: many
d_gene: NA
CDR3nt: TGTGCCAGCAGCCAAGAGTTAGGGAATTCACCCCTCCACTTT
CDR3aa: CASSQELGNSPLHF

j_gene: TRBJ2-2
v_gene: TRBV20-1
abundance: NA
d_gene: NA
CDR3nt: TGCAGTGCCAGGGGCGGGCCGGGCACCGGGGAGCTGTTTTTT
CDR3aa: CSARGGPGTGELFF

j_gene: TRBJ2-1
v_gene: TRBV11-2
abundance: many
d_gene: NA
CDR3nt: TGTGCCAGCAGCCCTCGACCAGACTCCTACAATGAGCAGTTCTTC
CDR3aa: CASSPRPDSYNEQFF

j_gene: TRBJ2-5
v_gene: TRBV30
abundance: many
d_gene: NA
CDR3nt: TGTGCCTGGAAGGGGGAGTTGGCCCAGTACTTC
CDR3aa: CAWKGELAQYF

j_gene: TRBJ1-5
v_gene: TRBV7-2
abundance: many
d_gene: NA
CDR3nt: TGTGCCAGCAGCTTAGTCGGGGTAAATCAGCCCCAGCATTTT
CDR3aa: CASSLVGVNQPQHF

j_gene: TRBJ1-1
v_gene: TRBV2
abundance: many
d_gene: TRBD1
CDR3nt: TGTGCCAGCAGTTCACAGGGGGTATCAGGAGCTTTCTTT
CDR3aa: CASSSQGVSGAFF

j_gene: TRBJ2-1
v_gene: TRBV10-3
abundance: many
d_gene: TRBD2
CDR3nt: TGTGCCATCAGTGGGAGCGGGAGGTCCTACAATGAGCAGTTCTTC
CDR3aa: CAISGSGRSYNEQFF

j_gene: TRBJ2-1
v_gene: TRBV7-3
abundance: few
d_gene: NA
CDR3nt: TGTGCCAGCAGCTTGTTGGTTTGGGGTGAGCAGTTCTTC
CDR3aa: CASSLLVWGEQFF

j_gene: TRBJ2-3
v_gene: TRBV5-4
abundance: NA
d_gene: TRBD2
CDR3nt: TGTGCCAGCAGCCCCTGGACTAGCGGTCCCACAGATACGCAGTATTTT
CDR3aa: CASSPWTSGPTDTQYF

j_gene: TRBJ2-1
v_gene: TRBV20-1
abundance: NA
d_gene: TRBD2
CDR3nt: TGCAGCGGGGGGGGTAATGAGCAGTTCTTC
CDR3aa: CSGGGNEQFF

j_gene: TRBJ2-4
v_gene: TRBV20-1
abundance: NA
d_gene: TRBD2
CDR3nt: TGCAGTGCCAAGACTAGCGGGAGGGCAAACATTCAGTACTTC
CDR3aa: CSAKTSGRANIQYF

j_gene: TRBJ1-3
v_gene: TRBV19
abundance: few
d_gene: NA
CDR3nt: TGTGCCAGTAGTCCGACAGTCTCTGGAAACACCATATATTTT
CDR3aa: CASSPTVSGNTIYF

j_gene: TRBJ2-1
v_gene: TRBV2
abundance: many
d_gene: NA
CDR3nt: TGTGCCAGCAGTGAAGTTCAGCGGATCTCCTACAATGAGCAGTTCTTC
CDR3aa: CASSEVQRISYNEQFF

j_gene: TRBJ1-1
v_gene: TRBV15
abundance: NA
d_gene: NA
CDR3nt: TGTGCCACCAGCGTAATCAAAGAGAACACTGAAGCTTTCTTT
CDR3aa: CATSVIKENTEAFF

j_gene: TRBJ2-1
v_gene: TRBV4-1
abundance: NA
d_gene: TRBD2
CDR3nt: TGCGCCAGCAGCCACAAACCGGGAGGCCCTTACAATGAGCAGTTCTTC
CDR3aa: CASSHKPGGPYNEQFF

j_gene: TRBJ1-1
v_gene: TRBV20-1
abundance: NA
d_gene: NA
CDR3nt: TGCAGTGCTCTCCCCCTGGGGGGGCGTTCTGAAGCTTTCTTT
CDR3aa: CSALPLGGRSEAFF